What follows are 31 T cell receptor beta chains derived from one specimen sequenced in a study of long-term antiretroviral therapy in people with HIV. A v3.0 immunoSEQ assay was performed at survey level. The repertoire was sequenced with immunoSEQ multiplex PCR; TCRdb's copy has only in-frame clones and lacks some. The repertoire holds fewer than 30,000 clones, with roughly 79% as singletons. Here the sequenced sample was unsorted PBMCs, taken 2.1 years after starting antiretroviral therapy. The receptor set was obtained from a man aged 30-40 years with HIV.

The chain joins TRBV7-2 to TRBJ2-7; D possibly uses TRBD1 or TRBD2 (5 bases each). The CDR3 sequence is 15 residues long. V was trimmed by 5 bases and J by 3 bases, leaving 17 bases between them. Germline values: CDR1 SGHTA, CDR2 FQGNSA. CDR3 nucleotides: TGTGCCAGCAGCGCAGCCGGGACGGGTAACTACGAGCAGTACTTC. The encoded protein is CASSAAGTGNYEQYF.

V usage is TRBV11-3 and J usage is TRBJ2-7; D is undetermined. V was cut by 1 base and J by 1 base, with 5 bases left in between. There are 13 residues in the CDR3. The germline gives CDR1 SGHNT, CDR2 YENEEA. The DNA of the CDR3 is TGTGCCAGCAGCTTAGGCAATTCCTACGAGCAGTACTTC. Translated, it gives CASSLGNSYEQYF.

This chain connects TRBV5-1 to TRBJ2-5; no clear D gene. V lost 0 bases and J 1 base, leaving 7 bases between the germline ends. Germline-derived CDR1 and CDR2 are SGHRS and YFSETQ. The CDR3 extends over 14 amino acids. The CDR3 sequence: CASSLGGPQETQYF. The DNA for the CDR3 is TGCGCCAGCAGCTTGGGGGGTCCCCAAGAGACCCAGTACTTC.

The gene calls are TRBV30 and TRBJ1-4; TRBD1 matches at 8 bases. Trimming at V came to 4 bases and at J to 5 bases, leaving 3 bases not matched to a gene. The CDR3 has 13 amino acids. Germline CDR1 reads GTSNPN; CDR2 reads SVGIG (reference sequence). DNA for the CDR3: TGTGCCTGGACGCAGGGGGCGAATGAAAAACTGTTTTTT. It specifies CAWTQGANEKLFF. Looking up the rest from reference TRBV30 and TRBJ1-4 gives the full variable domain: SQTIHQWPATLVQPVGSPLSLECTVEGTSNPNLYWYRQAAGRGLQLLFYSVGIGQISSEVPQNLSASRPQDRQFILSSKKLLLSDSGFYLCAWTQGANEKLFFGSGTQLSVL.

V gene TRBV28 combines with J gene TRBJ2-2, with 11 bases aligning to TRBD2. The CDR3 contains 15 residues. Germline lookup yields CDR1 MDHEN and CDR2 SYDVKM. The J segment lost 7 bases and the V segment lost 3 bases, leaving 4 bases of the junction unmatched. In nucleotides, the CDR3 is TGTGCCAGCAGTTTTCGGACTAGCGGGCTCGGGGAGCTGTTTTTT. As protein: CASSFRTSGLGELFF.

This clone was counted only a few times. The J gene is TRBJ1-6, the V gene TRBV7-9, with D maybe TRBD1 (5 bases). This CDR3 comprises 18 residues. Germline V gives CDR1 SEHNR, CDR2 FQNEAQ (reference sequence). Trimming took off 1 base at V and 6 bases at J, with 19 bases between the two ends. CDR3 sequence reads: CASSLGLTARGTNSPLHF. Here the CDR3 DNA reads TGTGCCAGCAGCTTAGGGCTTACAGCGAGAGGGACTAATTCACCCCTCCACTTT.

The V and J genes are TRBV28 and TRBJ1-2; D remains ambiguous. CDR1 is MDHEN, CDR2 SYDVKM, per germline. Trimming cost V 8 bases and J 5 bases, with 18 bases left between them. This CDR3 has 14 residues. The CDR3 nucleotides read TGTGCCAGCCACTCCTCCCCGGGCACGTATGGCTACACCTTC. Its protein product is CASHSSPGTYGYTF.

The chain couples TRBV19 to TRBJ2-7; D is ambiguous. Germline lookup yields CDR1 LNHDA and CDR2 SQIVND (reference sequence). V gave up 6 bases and J gave up 2 bases, with 5 bases separating them. The CDR3 length is 11 residues. The CDR3 DNA follows: TGTGCCAGTAGCCGGACCTACGAGCAGTACTTC. Its protein product is CASSRTYEQYF. The entire variable domain, with the rest obtained from reference TRBV19 and TRBJ2-7, is as follows: DGGITQSPKYLFRKEGQNVTLSCEQNLNHDAMYWYRQDPGQGLRLIYYSQIVNDFQKGDIAEGYSVSREKKESFPLTVTSAQKNPTAFYLCASSRTYEQYFGPGTRLTVT.

This chain uses TRBV27 with TRBJ1-5; D is uncertain. Germline lookup yields CDR1 MNHEY and CDR2 SMNVEV (reference sequence). V gave up 0 bases and J gave up 1 base, with 1 base separating them. The CDR3 has 13 amino acids. The CDR3 DNA reads as TGTGCCAGCAGTTTATCCAGCAATCAGCCCCAGCATTTT. Translated, it gives CASSLSSNQPQHF.

This clone was counted between two and nine times. The gene calls are TRBV28 and TRBJ2-2, with D perhaps TRBD1 or TRBD2 (6 bases each). Trimming removed 5 bases at V and 3 bases at J, with 13 bases between. Germline-derived CDR1 and CDR2 are MDHEN and SYDVKM. The CDR3 consists of 15 residues. The CDR3 nucleotides are TGTGCCAGCAGTCCCCGGGGGCCGGACACCGGGGAGCTGTTTTTT. It translates to CASSPRGPDTGELFF.

This CDR3 reads CASSSNTVTPNSPLHF. CDR3 coding DNA: TGCGCCAGCAGCTCCAATACAGTTACCCCTAATTCACCCCTCCACTTT. The V call is TRBV5-1, the J call TRBJ1-6; D gene uncertain. Germline V CDR1 and CDR2: SGHRS, YFSETQ. Trimming shortened V by 3 bases and J by 6 bases, and 16 bases separated the two germline ends. CDR3 length equals 16 residues.

A few counts support this clone. The V and J genes are TRBV19 and TRBJ2-2; no clear D gene. The CDR3 length is 14 residues. The V gene's germline CDR1 is LNHDA and CDR2 SQIVND (reference sequence). Trimming removed 5 bases from V and 4 bases from J, with 11 bases in between. The CDR3 sequence is CASSLGRPTGELFF. As DNA, the CDR3 is TGTGCCAGTAGTTTGGGAAGGCCCACCGGGGAGCTGTTTTTT.

The J gene is TRBJ1-2, the V gene TRBV27, with 8 bases fitting TRBD1. Per germline, CDR1 MNHEY and CDR2 SMNVEV (reference sequence). The CDR3 extends over 16 amino acids. Germline trimming cut 5 bases from V and 0 bases from J; bases unmatched to any gene: 8. This chain's CDR3 is CASSTRQGRANYGYTF. The DNA of the CDR3 is TGTGCCAGCAGTACCCGACAGGGGCGGGCTAACTATGGCTACACCTTC.

This chain joins TRBV9 and TRBJ2-1, with a tentative D call TRBD2 (6 bases). CDR3 length: 15 residues. Germline-derived CDR1 and CDR2 are SGDLS and YYNGEE. V lost 2 bases, J lost 2 bases, and 11 bases lay in between. As DNA, the CDR3 is TGTGCCAGCAGCGTGGGGGGTGGGACCTACAATGAGCAGTTCTTC. This gives the protein CASSVGGGTYNEQFF.

The J gene is TRBJ2-1, the V gene TRBV11-3, with D maybe TRBD2 (5 bases). Germline-derived CDR1 and CDR2 are SGHNT and YENEEA. Trimming stripped 0 bases from V and 9 bases from J, with 15 bases between. The CDR3 length is 15 residues. The CDR3 DNA is TGTGCCAGCAGCTTAGAAGGGCTAGCATTATGTGAGCAGTTCTTC. Translation gives CASSLEGLALCEQFF. Supplemented by reference TRBV11-3 and TRBJ2-1, the full variable domain reads EAGVVQSPRYKIIEKKQPVAFWCNPISGHNTLYWYLQNLGQGPELLIRYENEEAVDDSQLPKDRFSAERLKGVDSTLKIQPAELGDSAVYLCASSLEGLALCEQFFGPGTRLTVL.

The chain links TRBV5-1 to TRBJ2-5, with no clear D. The CDR3 totals 12 residues. Trimming removed 0 bases from V and 5 bases from J, with 5 bases in between. Germline V gene sequence: CDR1 SGHRS, CDR2 YFSETQ. CDR3 region: CASSLAMETQYF. Here the CDR3 DNA reads TGCGCCAGCAGCTTGGCTATGGAGACCCAGTACTTC.

The rearrangement joins TRBV5-1 to TRBJ2-3; 15 positions agree with TRBD2. The CDR3 is 17 amino acids. V trimming: 4 bases; J trimming: 5 bases; junction bases outside the gene matches: 8. Germline V CDR1 and CDR2: SGHRS, YFSETQ. CDR3 nucleotide sequence: TGCGCCAGCAGCAACGGACTAGCGGGGGGGCGTAAAGATACGCAGTATTTT. Amino acid sequence: CASSNGLAGGRKDTQYF.

The CDR3 sequence is CASRPWGIGTEAFF. DNA for the CDR3: TGTGCCAGTAGACCCTGGGGAATCGGGACTGAAGCTTTCTTT. The rearrangement joins TRBV19 to TRBJ1-1; D ambiguous. This CDR3 is built from 14 residues. The V and J ends lost 6 bases and 5 bases respectively, with 16 bases between them. Germline lookup yields CDR1 LNHDA and CDR2 SQIVND (reference sequence).

The sample holds one count of this clone. The V and J genes are TRBV5-1 and TRBJ2-3; D gene ambiguous. This CDR3 comprises 16 residues. V was shortened by 0 bases and J by 4 bases, with 15 bases between the two germline ends. CDR1 is SGHRS, CDR2 YFSETQ, per germline. CDR3 region: CASSLVVRTLPDTQYF. In nucleotides, the CDR3 is TGCGCCAGCAGCTTGGTTGTCAGAACCCTCCCAGATACGCAGTATTTT.

This rearrangement joins TRBV10-3 to TRBJ1-5, with D perhaps matching TRBD1 (5 bases). CDR3 size: 13 residues. Germline assignment: CDR1 ENHRY and CDR2 SYGVKD. V was pared by 10 bases and J by 4 bases, with 14 bases between. The CDR3 is CASGGVENQPQHF. CDR3 coding DNA: TGTGCCAGCGGGGGGGTTGAAAATCAGCCCCAGCATTTT.

The V gene is TRBV25-1, the J gene TRBJ2-1; 10 bases line up with TRBD2. V trimming: 6 bases; J trimming: 4 bases; junction bases outside the gene matches: 3. The CDR3 covers 14 residues. Germline V gives CDR1 MGHDK, CDR2 SYGVNS. The CDR3 bases are TGTGCCAGCAGACGGACTAGCGGTTACAATGAGCAGTTCTTC. This codes for CASRRTSGYNEQFF.

The J gene is TRBJ1-2, the V gene TRBV9, with 9 bases that match TRBD1. The ends lost 4 bases at V and 7 bases at J; junction bases unmatched: 5. The CDR3 contains 13 residues. CDR1 is SGDLS and CDR2 is YYNGEE in the germline V gene. The CDR3 region has the DNA TGTGCCAGCAGCTCACAGGGGGCTAGTGGCTACACCTTC. Amino acids: CASSSQGASGYTF.

This clone was seen more than once but under ten times. The CDR3 DNA reads TGTGCCAGCAGCTCAGGGGACTATGGCTACACCTTC. Translated, it gives CASSSGDYGYTF. The chain couples TRBV6-6 to TRBJ1-2; tentative D call: TRBD1 (6 bases). V lost 6 bases, J lost 3 bases, and 8 bases lay in between. This CDR3 region has 12 residues. Germline CDR1 and CDR2: MNHNY and SVGAGI (reference sequence).

The chain uses TRBV5-1 and TRBJ2-2; D might be TRBD1 (5 bases). Trimming pared 4 bases from V and 4 bases from J, leaving 14 bases between. Germline CDR1 reads SGHRS; CDR2 reads YFSETQ. The CDR3 has 15 amino acids. CDR3 loop: CASSEAGKGTGELFF. The CDR3 coding sequence is TGCGCCAGCAGCGAAGCAGGGAAAGGCACCGGGGAGCTGTTTTTT.

In this sample, this clone turned up once. The rearrangement joins TRBV25-1 to TRBJ2-5, with D possibly matching TRBD1 (5 bases). The CDR3 consists of 13 residues. CDR1 is MGHDK and CDR2 is SYGVNS in the germline V gene. Trimming shortened V by 1 base and J by 7 bases, and 10 bases separated the two germline ends. The CDR3: CASSESREGTQYF. CDR3 DNA: TGTGCCAGCAGTGAATCCAGGGAAGGGACCCAGTACTTC.

The genes are TRBV30 and TRBJ2-7; 7 bases line up with TRBD1. The trim removed 0 bases at V and 2 bases at J, leaving 4 bases unmatched. The CDR3 length is 14 residues. The germline gives CDR1 GTSNPN, CDR2 SVGIG (reference sequence). The chain's CDR3 is CAWSVGGTAYEQYF. In DNA form, the CDR3 reads TGTGCCTGGAGTGTAGGTGGGACAGCCTACGAGCAGTACTTC.

The V and J genes are TRBV10-2 and TRBJ2-7, with 9 bases that match TRBD1. V shed 2 bases and J 5 bases; nucleotides not matched to a gene: 4. The CDR3 covers 14 residues. Germline V gene sequence: CDR1 WSHSY, CDR2 SAAADI. The CDR3 is CASSEGTGYNEQYF. The DNA of the CDR3 is TGCGCCAGCAGTGAGGGGACAGGGTATAACGAGCAGTACTTC.

The chain carries TRBV18 and TRBJ2-4; 7 bases match TRBD1. The V and J ends lost 6 bases and 0 bases, in that order; junction bases with no gene match: 17. CDR3 length equals 19 residues. CDR1 is KGHSH and CDR2 is LQKENI in the germline V gene. CDR3 amino acids: CASSPTHFSGQVAKNIQYF. Written as DNA, the CDR3 is TGTGCCAGCTCGCCCACGCATTTCTCCGGACAGGTAGCCAAAAACATTCAGTACTTC. Looking up the rest from reference TRBV18 and TRBJ2-4 gives the full variable domain: NAGVMQNPRHLVRRRGQEARLRCSPMKGHSHVYWYRQLPEEGLKFMVYLQKENIIDESGMPKERFSAEFPKEGPSILRIQQVVRGDSAAYFCASSPTHFSGQVAKNIQYFGAGTRLSVL.

The V and J genes are TRBV5-4 and TRBJ1-1, with D perhaps TRBD1 (5 bases). V lost 4 bases to trimming and J lost 6 bases, with 16 bases between them. This CDR3 contains 14 residues. Germline CDR1 is SGHNT and CDR2 is YYREEE (reference sequence). CDR3 sequence: CASSLEVRQPEAFF. The CDR3 nucleotides are TGTGCCAGCAGCCTGGAGGTGAGACAGCCTGAAGCTTTCTTT.

This clone was picked up a small number of times. The rearrangement links TRBV6-5 to TRBJ1-2; D is possibly TRBD1 (5 bases). The CDR3 sequence is 13 residues long. Germline CDR1 reads MNHEY; CDR2 reads SVGAGI. The germline V and J ends were trimmed by 2 bases and 5 bases, with 9 bases remaining between them. CDR3 in amino acids: CASSYEGKYGYTF. For the CDR3, the DNA is TGTGCCAGCAGTTACGAGGGGAAGTATGGCTACACCTTC.

This clone was recorded once. This rearrangement joins TRBV28 to TRBJ1-2, with D hard to call. This CDR3 comprises 13 residues. Trimming pared 2 bases from V and 3 bases from J, leaving 7 bases between. Germline V gene sequence: CDR1 MDHEN, CDR2 SYDVKM. The CDR3 DNA follows: TGTGCCAGCAGTTTAATGATCCACTATGGCTACACCTTC. Amino acids: CASSLMIHYGYTF.